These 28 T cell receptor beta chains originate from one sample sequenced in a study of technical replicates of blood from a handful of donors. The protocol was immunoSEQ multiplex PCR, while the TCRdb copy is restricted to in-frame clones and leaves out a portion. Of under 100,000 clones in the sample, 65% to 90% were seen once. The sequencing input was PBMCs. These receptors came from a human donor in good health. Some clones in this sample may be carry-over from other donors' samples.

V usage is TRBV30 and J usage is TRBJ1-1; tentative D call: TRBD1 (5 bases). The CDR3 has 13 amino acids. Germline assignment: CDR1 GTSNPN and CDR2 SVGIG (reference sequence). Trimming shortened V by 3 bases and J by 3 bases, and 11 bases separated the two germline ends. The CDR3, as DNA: TGTGCCTGGAGAGGTCAGGGTCACACTGAAGCTTTCTTT. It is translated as CAWRGQGHTEAFF.

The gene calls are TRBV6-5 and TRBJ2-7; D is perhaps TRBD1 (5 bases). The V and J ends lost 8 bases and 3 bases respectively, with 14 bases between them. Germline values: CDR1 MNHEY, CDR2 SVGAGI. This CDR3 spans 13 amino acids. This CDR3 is CASSTSGIYEQYF. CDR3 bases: TGTGCCAGCTCTACCTCAGGGATCTACGAGCAGTACTTC.

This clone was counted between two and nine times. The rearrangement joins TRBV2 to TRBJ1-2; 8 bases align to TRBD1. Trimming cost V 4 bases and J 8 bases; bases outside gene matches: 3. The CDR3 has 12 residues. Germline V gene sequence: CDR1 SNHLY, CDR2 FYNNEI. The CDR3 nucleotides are TGTGCCAGCAGTGGGACAGGGTTGGGCTACACCTTC. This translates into CASSGTGLGYTF. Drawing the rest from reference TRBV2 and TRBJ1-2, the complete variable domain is EPEVTQTPSHQVTQMGQEVILRCVPISNHLYFYWYRQILGQKVEFLVSFYNNEISEKSEIFDDQFSVERPDGSNFTLKIRSTKLEDSAMYFCASSGTGLGYTFGSGTRLTVV.

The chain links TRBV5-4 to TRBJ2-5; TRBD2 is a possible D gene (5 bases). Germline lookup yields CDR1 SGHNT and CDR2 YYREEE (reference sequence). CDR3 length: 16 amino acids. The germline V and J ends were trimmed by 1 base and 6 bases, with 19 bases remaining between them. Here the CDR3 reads CASSLTQDSTTKTQYF. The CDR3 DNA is TGTGCCAGCAGCTTGACTCAGGACTCCACGACTAAGACCCAGTACTTC.

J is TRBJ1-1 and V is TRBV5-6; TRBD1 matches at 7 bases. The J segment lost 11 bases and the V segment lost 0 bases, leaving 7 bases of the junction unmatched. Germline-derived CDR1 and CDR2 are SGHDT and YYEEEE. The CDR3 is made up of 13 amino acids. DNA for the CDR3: TGTGCCAGCAGCTTGGTCGGGACAGCTTATGCTTTCTTT. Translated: CASSLVGTAYAFF.

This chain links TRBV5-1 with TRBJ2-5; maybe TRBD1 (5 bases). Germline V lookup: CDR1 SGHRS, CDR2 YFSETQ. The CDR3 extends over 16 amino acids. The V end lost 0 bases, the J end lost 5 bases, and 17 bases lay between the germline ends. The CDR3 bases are TGCGCCAGCAGCTTGGGCATACAGGTCGGCCAGGAGACCCAGTACTTC. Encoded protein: CASSLGIQVGQETQYF.

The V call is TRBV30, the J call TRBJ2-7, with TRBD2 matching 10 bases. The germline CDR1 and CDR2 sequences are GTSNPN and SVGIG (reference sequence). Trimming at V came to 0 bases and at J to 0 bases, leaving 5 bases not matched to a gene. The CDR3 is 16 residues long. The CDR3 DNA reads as TGTGCCTGGAGTGTAAGTTCTAGCGGGAGCTCCTACGAGCAGTACTTC. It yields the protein CAWSVSSSGSSYEQYF.

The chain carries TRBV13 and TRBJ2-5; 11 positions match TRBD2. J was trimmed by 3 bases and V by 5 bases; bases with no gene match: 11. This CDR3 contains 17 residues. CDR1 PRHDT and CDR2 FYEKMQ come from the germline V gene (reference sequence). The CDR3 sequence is CASSRGLAAPGEETQYF. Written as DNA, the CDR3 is TGTGCCAGCAGCAGGGGACTAGCGGCCCCCGGGGAAGAGACCCAGTACTTC.

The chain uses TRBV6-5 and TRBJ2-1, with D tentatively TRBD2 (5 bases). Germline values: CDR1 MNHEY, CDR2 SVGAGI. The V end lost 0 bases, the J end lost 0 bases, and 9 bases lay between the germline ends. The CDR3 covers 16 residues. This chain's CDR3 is CASSYSEDLSYNEQFF. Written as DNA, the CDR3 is TGTGCCAGCAGTTACTCGGAGGACCTCTCCTACAATGAGCAGTTCTTC.

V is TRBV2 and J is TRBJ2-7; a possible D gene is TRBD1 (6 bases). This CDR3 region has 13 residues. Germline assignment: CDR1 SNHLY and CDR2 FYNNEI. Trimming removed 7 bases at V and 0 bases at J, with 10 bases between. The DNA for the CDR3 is TGTGCCAGCAATGGACAGCCCTCCTACGAGCAGTACTTC. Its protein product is CASNGQPSYEQYF.

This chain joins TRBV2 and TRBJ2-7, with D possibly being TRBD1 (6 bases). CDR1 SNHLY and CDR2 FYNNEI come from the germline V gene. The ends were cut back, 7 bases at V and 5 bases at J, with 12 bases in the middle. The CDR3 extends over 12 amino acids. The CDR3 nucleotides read TGTGCCAGCACCACCAGGGGTCACGAGCAGTACTTC. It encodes CASTTRGHEQYF.

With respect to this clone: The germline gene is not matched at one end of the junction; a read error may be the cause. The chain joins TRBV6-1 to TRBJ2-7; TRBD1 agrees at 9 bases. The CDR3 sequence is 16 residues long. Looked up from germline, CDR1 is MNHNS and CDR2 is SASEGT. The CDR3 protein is CASSEAPGQGFYGQYF. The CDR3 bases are TGTGCCAGCAGTGAAGCGCCGGGACAGGGTTTCTACGGGCAGTACTTC.

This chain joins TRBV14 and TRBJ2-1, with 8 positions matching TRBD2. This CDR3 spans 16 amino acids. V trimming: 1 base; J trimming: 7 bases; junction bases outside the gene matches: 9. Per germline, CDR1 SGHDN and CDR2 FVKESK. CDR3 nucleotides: TGTGCCAGCAGCCAAGTATGGGGAGCGGGGGCTAATGAGCAGTTCTTC. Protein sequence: CASSQVWGAGANEQFF.

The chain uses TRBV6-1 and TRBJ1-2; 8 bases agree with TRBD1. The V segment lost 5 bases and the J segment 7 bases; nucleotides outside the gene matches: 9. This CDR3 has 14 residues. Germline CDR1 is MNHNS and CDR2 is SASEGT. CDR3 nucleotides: TGTGCCAGCAGTATACAGGGGGAATCCTCTGGCTACACCTTC. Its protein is CASSIQGESSGYTF.

CDR3 amino acids: CSVERTGATQYF. In DNA, the CDR3 is TGCAGCGTTGAAAGGACAGGGGCGACCCAGTACTTC. The chain has TRBV29-1 and TRBJ2-5; 9 bases match TRBD1. The germline CDR1 and CDR2 sequences are SQVTM and ANQGSEA. The V segment lost 2 bases and the J segment 7 bases; nucleotides outside the gene matches: 2. There are 12 residues in the CDR3.

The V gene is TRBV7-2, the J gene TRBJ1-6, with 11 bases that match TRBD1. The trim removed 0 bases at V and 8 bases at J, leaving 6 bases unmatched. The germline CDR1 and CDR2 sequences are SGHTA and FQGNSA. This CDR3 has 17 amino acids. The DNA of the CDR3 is TGTGCCAGCAGCTTAGCGGACAGGGGGCTTCTGGATTCACCCCTCCACTTT. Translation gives CASSLADRGLLDSPLHF.

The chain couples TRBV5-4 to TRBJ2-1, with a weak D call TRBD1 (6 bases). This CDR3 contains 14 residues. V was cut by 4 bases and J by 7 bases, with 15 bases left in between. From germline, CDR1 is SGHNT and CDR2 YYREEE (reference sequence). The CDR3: CASSRLDRTNEQFF. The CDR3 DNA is TGTGCCAGCAGCCGACTTGACAGGACGAATGAGCAGTTCTTC.

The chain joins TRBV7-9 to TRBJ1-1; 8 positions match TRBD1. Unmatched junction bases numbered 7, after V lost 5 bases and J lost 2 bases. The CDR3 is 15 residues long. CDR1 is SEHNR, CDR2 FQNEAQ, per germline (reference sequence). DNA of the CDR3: TGTGCCAGCAGCCCCCGACAGGGGAGCAACACTGAAGCTTTCTTT. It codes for CASSPRQGSNTEAFF.

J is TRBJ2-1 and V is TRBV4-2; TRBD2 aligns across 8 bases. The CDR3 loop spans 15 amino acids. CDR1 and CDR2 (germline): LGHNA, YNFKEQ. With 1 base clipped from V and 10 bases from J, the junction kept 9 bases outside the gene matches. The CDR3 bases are TGTGCCAGCAGCCAAGTATTGTTAGCGGGATCGGAGCAGTTCTTC. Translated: CASSQVLLAGSEQFF.

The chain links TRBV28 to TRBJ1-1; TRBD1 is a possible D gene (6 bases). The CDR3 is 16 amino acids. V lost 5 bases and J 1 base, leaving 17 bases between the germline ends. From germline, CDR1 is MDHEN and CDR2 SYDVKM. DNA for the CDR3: TGTGCCAGCAGTACAATGACAGGCTATCCGAACACTGAAGCTTTCTTT. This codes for CASSTMTGYPNTEAFF.

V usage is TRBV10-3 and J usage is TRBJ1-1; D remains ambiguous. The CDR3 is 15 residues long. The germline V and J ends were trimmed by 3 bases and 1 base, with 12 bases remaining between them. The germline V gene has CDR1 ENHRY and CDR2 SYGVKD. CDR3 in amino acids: CAISDSAGQNTEAFF. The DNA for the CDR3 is TGTGCCATCAGTGACTCGGCAGGTCAGAACACTGAAGCTTTCTTT.

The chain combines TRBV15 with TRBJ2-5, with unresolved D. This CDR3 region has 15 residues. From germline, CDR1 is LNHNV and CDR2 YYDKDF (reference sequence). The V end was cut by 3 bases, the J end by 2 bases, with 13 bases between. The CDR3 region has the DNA TGTGCCACCAGCAGGCCGGGTCTTGAACAAGAGACCCAGTACTTC. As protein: CATSRPGLEQETQYF.

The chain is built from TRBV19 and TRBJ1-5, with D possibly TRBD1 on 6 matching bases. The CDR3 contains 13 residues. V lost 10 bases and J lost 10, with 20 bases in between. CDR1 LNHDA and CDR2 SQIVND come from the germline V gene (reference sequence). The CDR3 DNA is TGTGCCACCTCAGACAGGCCTAACAACCCCCAGCATTTT. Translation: CATSDRPNNPQHF.

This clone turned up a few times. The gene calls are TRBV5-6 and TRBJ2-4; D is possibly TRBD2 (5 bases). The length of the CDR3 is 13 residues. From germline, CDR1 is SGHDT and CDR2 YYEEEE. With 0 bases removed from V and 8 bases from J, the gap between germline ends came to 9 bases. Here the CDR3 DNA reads TGTGCCAGCAGCTTGGCCGGGGAAGACATTCAGTACTTC. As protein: CASSLAGEDIQYF.

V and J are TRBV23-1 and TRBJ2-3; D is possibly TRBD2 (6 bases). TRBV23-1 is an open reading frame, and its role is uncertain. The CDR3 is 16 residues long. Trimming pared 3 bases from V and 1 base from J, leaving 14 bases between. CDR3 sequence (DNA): TGCGCCAGCAGTCATCGGAGGGACCAAGGCACAGATACGCAGTATTTT. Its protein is CASSHRRDQGTDTQYF.

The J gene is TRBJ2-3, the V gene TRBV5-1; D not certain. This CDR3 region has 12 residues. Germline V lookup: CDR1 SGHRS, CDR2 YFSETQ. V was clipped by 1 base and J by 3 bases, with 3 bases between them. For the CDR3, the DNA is TGCGCCAGCAGCTTGCTAACAGATACGCAGTATTTT. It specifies CASSLLTDTQYF.

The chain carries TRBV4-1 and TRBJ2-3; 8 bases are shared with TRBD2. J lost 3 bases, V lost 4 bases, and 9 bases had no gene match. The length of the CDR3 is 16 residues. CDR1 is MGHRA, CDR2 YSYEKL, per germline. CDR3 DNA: TGCGCCAGCAGCCTGGGGGCGGGGGGACGGACAGATACGCAGTATTTT. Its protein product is CASSLGAGGRTDTQYF.

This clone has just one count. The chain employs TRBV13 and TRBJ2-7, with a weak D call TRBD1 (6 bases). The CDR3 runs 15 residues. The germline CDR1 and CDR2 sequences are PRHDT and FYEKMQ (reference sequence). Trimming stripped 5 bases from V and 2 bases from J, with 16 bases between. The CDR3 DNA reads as TGTGCCAGCAGCCCCAAACAGGGTCCCACCTACGAGCAGTACTTC. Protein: CASSPKQGPTYEQYF. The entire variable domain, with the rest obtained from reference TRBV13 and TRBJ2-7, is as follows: AAGVIQSPRHLIKEKRETATLKCYPIPRHDTVYWYQQGPGQDPQFLISFYEKMQSDKGSIPDRFSAQQFSDYHSELNMSSLELGDSALYFCASSPKQGPTYEQYFGPGTRLTVT.